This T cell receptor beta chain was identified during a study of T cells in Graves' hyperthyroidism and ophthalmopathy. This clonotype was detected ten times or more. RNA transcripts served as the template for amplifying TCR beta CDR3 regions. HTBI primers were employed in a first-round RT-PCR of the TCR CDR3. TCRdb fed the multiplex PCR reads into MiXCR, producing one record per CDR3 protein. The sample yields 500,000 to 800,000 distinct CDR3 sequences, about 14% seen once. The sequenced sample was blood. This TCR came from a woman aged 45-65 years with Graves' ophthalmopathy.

The CDR3 region is CASSQFSNQPQHF. CDR3 coding DNA: TGTGCCAGCAGCCAATTTAGCAATCAGCCCCAGCATTTT. The chain joins TRBV14 to TRBJ1-5; D uncertain. The CDR3 runs to 13 residues. The V gene lost 2 bases and the J gene lost 0 bases, with 2 bases spanning the gap. CDR1 and CDR2 (germline): SGHDN, FVKESK.